This record looks at one T cell receptor beta chain sequence and its context. What it binds is not known. The data stem from a study of T cells in Graves' hyperthyroidism and ophthalmopathy. Study-level points and caveats: Blood held most thyroid clonotypes expanded above 0.001 frequency. Patients with ophthalmopathy were separated from those with stable hyperthyroidism by a 13 V-J model.

The CDR3 totals 18 residues. V was trimmed by 2 bases and J by 3 bases, leaving 20 bases between them. The germline V gene encodes CDR1 MNHEY and CDR2 SVGAGI. RNA transcripts provided the source from which TCR beta CDR3 regions were amplified. The HTBI primer set drove a first-round RT-PCR of the TCR CDR3. TCRdb redid the calling of the multiplex PCR reads with MiXCR, one entry per CDR3 protein. This table has 640,000 or so distinct CDR3 sequences, 12% to 15% appearing once. This TCR was sampled from a woman aged 18 to 35 with Graves' ophthalmopathy. The sequencing input was blood. The rearrangement uses TRBV6-5 and TRBJ2-1, with D uncertain. This CDR3 is CASSYLIQRRGSYNEQFF. As DNA, the CDR3 is TGTGCCAGCAGTTACCTAATTCAACGGCGTGGAAGCTACAATGAGCAGTTCTTC.